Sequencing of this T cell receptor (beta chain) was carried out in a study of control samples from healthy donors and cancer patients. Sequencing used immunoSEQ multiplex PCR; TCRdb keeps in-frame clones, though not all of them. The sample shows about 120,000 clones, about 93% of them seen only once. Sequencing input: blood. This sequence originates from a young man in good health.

CDR3 DNA: TGTGCCAGCAGTGAAGGGTACGAGCAGTACGTC. Its translation: CASSEGYEQYV. The rearrangement links TRBV2 to TRBJ2-7; D remains ambiguous. The germline V and J ends were trimmed by 1 base and 4 bases, with 2 bases remaining between them. Per the germline V gene, CDR1 is SNHLY and CDR2 is FYNNEI. The CDR3 is 11 residues long.